Given below is one T cell receptor (beta chain) in context. Its specificity is unknown. The sample comes from a study of beta chain features in type 1 diabetes. Study-wide points: The study found moderately but significantly shorter TCRB CDR3s in all four CD4+ subsets of Type 1 diabetes patients.

The sequenced template was cDNA made from the entire isolated RNA. Sequenced by immunoSEQ multiplex PCR; TCRdb stores in-frame clones only, minus some. Altogether 350,000 to 450,000 clones are present, roughly 12% being singletons, with the ten largest covering about 0.01%. The source is a woman under 30 with type 1 diabetes. The sample consisted of naive CD4+ T cells from blood.

The CDR3 is CASRTPGRGYGYTF. CDR3 nucleotide sequence: TGTGCCAGCAGGACCCCGGGCAGGGGCTATGGCTACACCTTC. The V gene is TRBV5-5, the J gene TRBJ1-2, with a tentative D call TRBD1 (6 bases). The CDR3 spans 14 residues. Germline V CDR1 and CDR2: SGHKS, YYEKEE (reference sequence). The V end lost 5 bases, the J end lost 4 bases, and 15 bases lay between the germline ends.